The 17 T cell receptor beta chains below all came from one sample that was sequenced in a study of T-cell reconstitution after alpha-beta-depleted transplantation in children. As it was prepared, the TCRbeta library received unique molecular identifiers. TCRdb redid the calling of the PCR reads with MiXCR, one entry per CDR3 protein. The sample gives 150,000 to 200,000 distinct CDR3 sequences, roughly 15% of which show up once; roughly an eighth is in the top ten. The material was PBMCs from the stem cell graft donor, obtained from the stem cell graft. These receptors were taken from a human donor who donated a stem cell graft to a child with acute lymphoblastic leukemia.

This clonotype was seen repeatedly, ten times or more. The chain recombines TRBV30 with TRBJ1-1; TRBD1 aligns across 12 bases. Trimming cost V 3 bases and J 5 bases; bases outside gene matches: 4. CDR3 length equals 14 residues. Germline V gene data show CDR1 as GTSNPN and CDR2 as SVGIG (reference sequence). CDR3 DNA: TGTGCCTGGAGCCGGGACAGGGGGCTAACTGAAGCTTTCTTT. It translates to CAWSRDRGLTEAFF.

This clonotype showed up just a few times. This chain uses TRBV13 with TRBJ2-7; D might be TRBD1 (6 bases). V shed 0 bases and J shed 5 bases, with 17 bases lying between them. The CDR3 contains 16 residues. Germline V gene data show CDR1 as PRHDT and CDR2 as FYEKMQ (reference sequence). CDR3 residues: CASSLGTQQGANEQYF. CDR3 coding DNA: TGTGCCAGCAGCTTAGGTACCCAACAGGGAGCCAACGAGCAGTACTTC. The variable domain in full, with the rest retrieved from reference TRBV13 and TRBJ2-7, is AAGVIQSPRHLIKEKRETATLKCYPIPRHDTVYWYQQGPGQDPQFLISFYEKMQSDKGSIPDRFSAQQFSDYHSELNMSSLELGDSALYFCASSLGTQQGANEQYFGPGTRLTVT.

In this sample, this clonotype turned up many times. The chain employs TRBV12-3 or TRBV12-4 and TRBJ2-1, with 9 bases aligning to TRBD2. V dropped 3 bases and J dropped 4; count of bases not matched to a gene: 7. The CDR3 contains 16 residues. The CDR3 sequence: CASSFGQTSGYNEQFF. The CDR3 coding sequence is TGTGCCAGCAGTTTTGGACAGACTAGCGGTTACAATGAGCAGTTCTTC.

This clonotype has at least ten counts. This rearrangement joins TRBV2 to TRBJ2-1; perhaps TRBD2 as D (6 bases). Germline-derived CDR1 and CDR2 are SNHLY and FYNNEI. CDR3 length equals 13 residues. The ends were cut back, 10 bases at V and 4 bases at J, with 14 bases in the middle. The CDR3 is CATPGLAYNEQFF. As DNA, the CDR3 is TGTGCCACCCCGGGACTCGCATACAATGAGCAGTTCTTC.

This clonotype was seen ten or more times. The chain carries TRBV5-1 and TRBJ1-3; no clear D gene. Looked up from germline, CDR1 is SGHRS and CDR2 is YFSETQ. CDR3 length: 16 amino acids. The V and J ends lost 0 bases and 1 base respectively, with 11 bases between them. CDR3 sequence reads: CASSLGVGSSGNTIYF. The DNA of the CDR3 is TGCGCCAGCAGCTTGGGCGTGGGGTCGTCTGGAAACACCATATATTTT.

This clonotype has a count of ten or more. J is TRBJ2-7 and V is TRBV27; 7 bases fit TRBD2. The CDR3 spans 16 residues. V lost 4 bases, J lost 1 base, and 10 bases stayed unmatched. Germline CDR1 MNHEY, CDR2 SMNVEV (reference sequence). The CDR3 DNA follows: TGTGCCAGCAGTTCCGCTCGACTAGCCGTTTCCTACGAGCAGTACTTC. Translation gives CASSSARLAVSYEQYF.

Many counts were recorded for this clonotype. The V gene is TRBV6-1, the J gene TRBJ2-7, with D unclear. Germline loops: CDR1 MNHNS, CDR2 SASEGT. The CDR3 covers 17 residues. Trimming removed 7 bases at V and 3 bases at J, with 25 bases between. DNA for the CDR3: TGTGCCAGCACCACTACTCCGCTCGGGTCAGGCGGCTACGAGCAGTACTTC. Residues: CASTTTPLGSGGYEQYF.

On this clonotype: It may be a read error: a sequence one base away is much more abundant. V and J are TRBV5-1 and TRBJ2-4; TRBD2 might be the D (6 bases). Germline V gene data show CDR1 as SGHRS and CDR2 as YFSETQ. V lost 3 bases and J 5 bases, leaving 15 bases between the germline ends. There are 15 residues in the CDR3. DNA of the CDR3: TGCGCCAGCAGCTGGGCCATGGGGGGAGAAAACATTCAGTACTTC. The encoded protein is CASSWAMGGENIQYF.

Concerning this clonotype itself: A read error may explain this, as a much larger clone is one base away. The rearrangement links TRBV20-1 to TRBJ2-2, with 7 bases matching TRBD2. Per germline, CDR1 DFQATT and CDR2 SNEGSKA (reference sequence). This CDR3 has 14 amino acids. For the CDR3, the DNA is TGCAGTGCCACCTGGGGGGGATTCGCCGGGGGGCTGTTTTTT. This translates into CSATWGGFAGGLFF.

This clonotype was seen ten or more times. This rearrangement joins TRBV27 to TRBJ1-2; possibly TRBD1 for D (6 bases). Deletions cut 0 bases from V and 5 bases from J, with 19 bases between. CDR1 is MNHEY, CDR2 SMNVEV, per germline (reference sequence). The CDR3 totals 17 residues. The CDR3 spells CASSLSGAGDRLYGYTF. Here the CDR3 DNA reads TGTGCCAGCAGTTTATCGGGGGCGGGGGATCGCCTGTATGGCTACACCTTC.

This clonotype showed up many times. CDR3 DNA sequence: TGTGCCAGCAGTGAAACAGAGGAAGTTGCGGCCCAGTACTTC. Translation: CASSETEEVAAQYF. This chain joins TRBV25-1 and TRBJ2-5; D is uncertain. V lost 2 bases and J lost 9, with 16 bases in between. The CDR3 has 14 residues. CDR1 is MGHDK and CDR2 is SYGVNS in the germline V gene.

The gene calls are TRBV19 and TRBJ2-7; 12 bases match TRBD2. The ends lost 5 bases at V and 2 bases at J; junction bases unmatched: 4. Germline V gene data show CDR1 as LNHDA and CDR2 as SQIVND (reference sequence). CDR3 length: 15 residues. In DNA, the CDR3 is TGTGCCAGTAGTCCACGGACTAGCGGGGCCTACGAGCAGTACTTC. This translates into CASSPRTSGAYEQYF.

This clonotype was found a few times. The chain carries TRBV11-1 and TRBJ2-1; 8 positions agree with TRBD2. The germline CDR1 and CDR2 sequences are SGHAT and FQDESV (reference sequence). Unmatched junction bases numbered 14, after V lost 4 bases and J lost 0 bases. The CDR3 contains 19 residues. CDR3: CASSYGASGRPSSYNEQFF. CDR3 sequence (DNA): TGTGCCAGCAGCTACGGGGCTAGCGGGCGCCCGAGCTCCTACAATGAGCAGTTCTTC.

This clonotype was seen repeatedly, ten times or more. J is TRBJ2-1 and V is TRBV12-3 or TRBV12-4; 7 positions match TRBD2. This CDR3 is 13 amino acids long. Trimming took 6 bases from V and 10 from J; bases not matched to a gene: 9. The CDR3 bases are TGTGCCAGCAGGCCCGGGACTACCATGGAGCAGTTCTTC. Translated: CASRPGTTMEQFF.

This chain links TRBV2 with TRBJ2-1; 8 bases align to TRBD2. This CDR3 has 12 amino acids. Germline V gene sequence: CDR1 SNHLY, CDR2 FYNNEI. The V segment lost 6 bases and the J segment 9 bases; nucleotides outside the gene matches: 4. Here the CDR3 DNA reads TGTGCCAGCAGGGGACTAGGGGCTGAGCAGTTCTTC. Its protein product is CASRGLGAEQFF.

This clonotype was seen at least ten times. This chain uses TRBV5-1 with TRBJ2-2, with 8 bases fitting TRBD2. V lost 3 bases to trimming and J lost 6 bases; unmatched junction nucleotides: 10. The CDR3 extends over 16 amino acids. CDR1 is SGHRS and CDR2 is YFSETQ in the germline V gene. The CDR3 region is CASSSLAATGAGELFF. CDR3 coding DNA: TGCGCCAGCAGCTCACTAGCGGCAACCGGGGCCGGGGAGCTGTTTTTT.

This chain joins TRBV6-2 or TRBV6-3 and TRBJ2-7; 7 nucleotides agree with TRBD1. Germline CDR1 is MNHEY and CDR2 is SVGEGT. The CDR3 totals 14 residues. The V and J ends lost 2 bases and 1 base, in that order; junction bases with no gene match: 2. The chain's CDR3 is CASSYGQASYEQYF. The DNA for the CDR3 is TGTGCCAGCAGTTACGGACAGGCGTCCTACGAGCAGTACTTC.